The present T cell receptor beta chain was sequenced within a study of blood T cell repertoires in COVID-19. This study enrolled people aged roughly 18 to 90 from around 26 US geographic areas. Participant-given clinical history determined each cohort assignment. Exposed study participants had met a COVID-19 case within 2 weeks before entry. Original methodology: Amplification of reference gene primers provided the estimated nucleated cell counts. Produced via immunoSEQ multiplex PCR; TCRdb's table is partial and in-frame only. V and J calls and clone size are given by that table; D and trimming were obtained from the DNA. In the table there are hundreds of thousands of clones, around four fifths of which are singletons. This clone was picked up a small number of times. This sequence was found in a woman in her forties or fifties who had been exposed to COVID-19. Source material: PBMCs or T cells enriched from blood (not recorded which).

CDR3 DNA: TGTGCCACCAGCAGAGAACTGACAGGGATGGGGACTGAAGCTTTCTTT. It specifies CATSRELTGMGTEAFF. The chain combines TRBV15 with TRBJ1-1; 7 bases agree with TRBD1. Germline assignment: CDR1 LNHNV and CDR2 YYDKDF (reference sequence). The CDR3 extends over 16 amino acids. Losses at the gene ends were 0 bases for V and 5 bases for J; bases not matched to a gene: 9.